These T cell receptor beta chains were read from a single sample in a study of PD-L1 blockade in urothelial cancer. The repertoire was sequenced with immunoSEQ multiplex PCR; TCRdb's copy has only in-frame clones and lacks some. The profile covers under 25,000 clones, with around 91% appearing a single time and about 11% taken by the ten largest. The input for sequencing was PBMCs, taken around atezolizumab (anti-PD-L1) treatment. The receptors originated from an older woman with urothelial cancer. The CDR3 runs from the conserved cysteine through the conserved F or W.

V | CDR3
TRBV18 | CASSPVQETQYF
TRBV5-5 | CASSLLGGLETGNTIYF
TRBV5-6 | CASSFSSGSSEQYF
TRBV29-1 | CSVEEGTDTQYF
TRBV10-3 | CATRRIAADTDTQYF
TRBV5-1 | CASTAGQNTGELFF
TRBV28 | CASTAQGASTEAFF
TRBV4-3 | CASRGQMTEAFF
TRBV19 | CASEGQGGIGELFF
TRBV7-2 | CASSPPPGAGTQYF
TRBV7-3 | CASSSSGGETQYF
TRBV12-5 | CASGLPGNEQFF
TRBV5-1 | CASSFGQGAAYEQYF
TRBV4-3 | CASTQDLGGELFF
TRBV7-3 | CASSLNRDTGELFF
TRBV4-3 | CASSQDWAGSAYNEQFF
TRBV19 | CASSGQGNNQPQHF
TRBV19 | CASSMLFAQRSNQPQHF
TRBV10-2 | CASNKGGNQPQHF
TRBV18 | CASSPRTGGATNEKLFF
TRBV6-5 | CASSYGTGSHGYTF
TRBV7-8 | CASSLGQNYGYTF
TRBV21-1 | CASSNHPGTGVNTEAFF
TRBV9 | CASSVDGRSSYNEQFF
TRBV6-5 | CASRAASYNEQFF
TRBV5-1 | CASSLGLAGPNPSSYNEQFF
TRBV19 | CASAGTGVSTDTQYF
TRBV15 | CATSNRGVKGSPLHF
TRBV5-8 | CASSLAGTHLYGYTF
TRBV2 | CASIWTSGDNEQFF
TRBV11-2 | CASSYAGGSNEKLFF
TRBV6-5 | CASSPVGQGTGELFF
TRBV19 | CASSNSLGTSGSSALLSDTQYF
TRBV18 | CASSGQGAAAGELFF
TRBV18 | CASSPPRVGTGELFF
TRBV5-5 | CASSWGQGAYEQYF
TRBV25-1 | CASTRAQGFYNEQFF
TRBV7-2 | CASSFEPGYGYTF
TRBV18 | CASSPLPLDRLAGPSSTDTQYF
TRBV7-8 | CASSPIGLAGELYF
TRBV11-2 | CASSLGGGTYTGELFF
TRBV7-2 | CASRRGGSSGELFF
TRBV11-2 | CASSSTVSSEQFF
TRBV27 | CASSLYSPMSNQPQHF
TRBV7-6 | CASRQGESGNTIYF
TRBV27 | CASSLAVSYEQYF
TRBV27 | CASSFLLTGDRSYEQYF
TRBV7-2 | CASGPRRNQPQHF